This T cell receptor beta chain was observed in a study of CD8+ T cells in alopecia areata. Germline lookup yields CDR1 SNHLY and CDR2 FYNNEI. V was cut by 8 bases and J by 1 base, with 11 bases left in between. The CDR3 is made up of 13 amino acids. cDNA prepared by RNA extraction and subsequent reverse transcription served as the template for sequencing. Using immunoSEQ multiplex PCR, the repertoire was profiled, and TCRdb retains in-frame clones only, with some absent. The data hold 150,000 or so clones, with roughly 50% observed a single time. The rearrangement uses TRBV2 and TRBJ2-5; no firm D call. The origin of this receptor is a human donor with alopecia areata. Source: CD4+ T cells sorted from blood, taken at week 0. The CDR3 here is CASSAKSQETQYF. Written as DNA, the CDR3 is TGTGCCAGCTCGGCCAAAAGCCAAGAGACCCAGTACTTC.